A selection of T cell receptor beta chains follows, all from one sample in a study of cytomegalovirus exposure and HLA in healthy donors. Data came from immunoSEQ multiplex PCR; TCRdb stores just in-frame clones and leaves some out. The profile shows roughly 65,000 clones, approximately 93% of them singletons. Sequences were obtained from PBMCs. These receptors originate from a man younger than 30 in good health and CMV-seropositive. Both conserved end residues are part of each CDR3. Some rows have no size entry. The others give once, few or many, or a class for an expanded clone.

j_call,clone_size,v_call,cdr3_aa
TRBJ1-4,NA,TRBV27,CASSSGALGEKLFF
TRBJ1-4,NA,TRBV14,CASSQGSQDEKLFF
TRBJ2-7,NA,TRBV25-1,CASSGVIWEQYF
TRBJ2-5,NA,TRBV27,CASSFTGMETQYF
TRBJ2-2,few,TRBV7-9,CASSGTGATGELFF
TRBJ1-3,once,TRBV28,CASTTFAGTGANTIYF
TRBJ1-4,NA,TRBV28,CASSFITNEKLFF
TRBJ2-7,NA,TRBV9,CASSPRTGPNYEQYF
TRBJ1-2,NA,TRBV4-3,CASSLTYTDTDYGYTF
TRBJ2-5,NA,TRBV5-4,CASSLDLTGMETQYF
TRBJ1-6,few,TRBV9,CASSVTGADSPLHF
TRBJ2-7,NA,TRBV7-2,CASSSYLAEEQYF
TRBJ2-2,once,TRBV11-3,CASAREGTSGTGELFF
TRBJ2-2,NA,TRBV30,CAWGGLAGVTGELFF
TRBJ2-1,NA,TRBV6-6,CASSSLIGTAEQFF
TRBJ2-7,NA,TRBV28,CASSPAGVRVSYEQYF
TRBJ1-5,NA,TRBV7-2,CASSPPNGGGPNQPQHF
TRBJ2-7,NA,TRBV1,CTSSHLGGAGAKYEQYF
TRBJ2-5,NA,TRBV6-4,CASSPPFLRDRVFVTQYF
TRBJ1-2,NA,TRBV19,CATHAGGLGYTF
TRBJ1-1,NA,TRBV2,CASGPSMNTEAFF
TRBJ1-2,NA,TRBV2,CASRRQQGQEPANYGYTF
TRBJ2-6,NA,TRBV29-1,CSVRKTGGSGANVLTF
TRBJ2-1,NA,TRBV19,CASSLKLSHEQFF